The rows below give T cell receptor beta chains drawn from one sample of a study of blood T cell repertoires in COVID-19. TCRdb's copy holds only in-frame clones and misses some; the assay was immunoSEQ multiplex PCR. The sample yields under 400,000 clones, 75% to 90% seen once. The sample comprised peripheral blood. The receptors come from a woman aged 30 to 39 with COVID-19, enrolled during active disease. Each CDR3 is given with its conserved first and last residue. Each record gives: V gene, clone size, J gene, D gene, CDR3 DNA, CDR3 protein. The D gene is left open where the match is weak. Clone size is given for some rows only: seen once, a few or many times, or a class if the clone is expanded.

TRBV5-1,.,TRBJ2-3,TRBD2,TGCGCCAGCAGCTGGACTAGCGGGAGCACAGATACGCAGTATTTT,CASSWTSGSTDTQYF
TRBV30,.,TRBJ1-4,.,TGTGCCTGGAGTCAAGGATGGAGTAATGAAAAACTGTTTTTT,CAWSQGWSNEKLFF
TRBV9,.,TRBJ2-1,.,TGTGCCAGCAGCGGGGCGACTAGGGGAGAGCAGTTCTTC,CASSGATRGEQFF
TRBV28,.,TRBJ2-3,.,TGTGCCAGCAGTTCGCAGACAGTTGTCACAGATACGCAGTATTTT,CASSSQTVVTDTQYF
TRBV13,.,TRBJ2-3,.,TGTGCCAGCAGCTCCGGAGATACGCAGTATTTT,CASSSGDTQYF
TRBV28,.,TRBJ1-2,.,TGTGCCAGCAGTTTAAGGGAATGGGGAGGCTATGGCTACACCTTC,CASSLREWGGYGYTF
TRBV9,.,TRBJ2-2,TRBD2,TGTGCCAGCAGCGTTTTAAGCGGGAACGGGGCGGACACCGGGGAGCTGTTTTTT,CASSVLSGNGADTGELFF
TRBV19,.,TRBJ2-7,.,TGTGCCAGCCCCGGGGGTCCAACTCCCTACGAGCAGTACTTC,CASPGGPTPYEQYF
TRBV10-1,.,TRBJ2-7,.,TGCGCCAGCAGTGCCGGAGTTATCGGGGACGAGCAGTACTTC,CASSAGVIGDEQYF
TRBV28,.,TRBJ1-1,.,TGTGCCAGCAGTCTCCTACCCACTGAAGCTTTCTTT,CASSLLPTEAFF
TRBV2,.,TRBJ1-1,TRBD1,TGTGCCAGCAGTGAAGAGGCAGGGGGCAACACTGAAGCTTTCTTT,CASSEEAGGNTEAFF
TRBV18,.,TRBJ2-2,TRBD2,TGTGCCAGCTCACAGGGACTAGCGGGAGTATCCGGGGAGCTGTTTTTT,CASSQGLAGVSGELFF
TRBV18,.,TRBJ1-5,TRBD1,TGTGCCAGCTCACCACCGACAGGGGTAAGCAATCAGCCCCAGCATTTT,CASSPPTGVSNQPQHF
TRBV5-1,.,TRBJ1-3,.,TGCGCCAGCAGCTCAATCGGACAGCCTGGAAACACCATATATTTT,CASSSIGQPGNTIYF
TRBV19,.,TRBJ2-7,.,TGTGCCAGTAGCGACGGGGGCTACGAGCAGTACTTC,CASSDGGYEQYF
TRBV6-4,.,TRBJ2-7,TRBD2,TGTGCCAGCAGTGATTCTATCAATAGCGGGAGGGAGTACGAGCAGTACTTC,CASSDSINSGREYEQYF
TRBV6-2/TRBV6-3,.,TRBJ2-1,TRBD2,TGTGCCAGCAGTTATAACCTAGCGGGAGGGAGGGACAATGAGCAGTTCTTC,CASSYNLAGGRDNEQFF
TRBV24-1,.,TRBJ1-5,TRBD1,TGTGCCACCAGTGATTTAACAGGGGGCAATCAGCCCCAGCATTTT,CATSDLTGGNQPQHF
TRBV7-9,.,TRBJ1-1,TRBD1,TGTGCCAGCAACCGGGACAGGGGGCGAGAAGCTTTCTTT,CASNRDRGREAFF
TRBV15,once,TRBJ1-3,.,TGTGCCACCAGCAGACGTGCGAGCTCTGGAAACACCATATATTTT,CATSRRASSGNTIYF
TRBV5-4,.,TRBJ2-5,TRBD2,TGTGCCAGCAGCTTGGCCGGACTAGCGTACCAAGAGACCCAGTACTTC,CASSLAGLAYQETQYF
TRBV11-2,.,TRBJ2-7,.,TGTGCCAGCAGAGACAGGACCTCCTACGAGCAGTACTTC,CASRDRTSYEQYF
TRBV5-5,.,TRBJ1-1,TRBD1,TGTGCCAGCAGCTTGGGCCTGGGACAGGGGTTCACTGAAGCTTTCTTT,CASSLGLGQGFTEAFF
TRBV7-9,.,TRBJ2-2,.,TGTGCCAGCAGCCCGCACAGGGTGGACACCGGGGAGCTGTTTTTT,CASSPHRVDTGELFF
TRBV5-1,.,TRBJ2-3,.,TGCGCCAGCAGCTTTGTAGGAGCAGATACGCAGTATTTT,CASSFVGADTQYF
TRBV28,.,TRBJ1-4,.,TGTGCCAGCAGTTTGTTTAGGGGGACGGTCGACGAAAAACTGTTTTTT,CASSLFRGTVDEKLFF
TRBV28,once,TRBJ2-7,TRBD2,TGTGCCAGCAGTTCCCCGGGAGGGAGTAGGAACGAGCAGTACTTC,CASSSPGGSRNEQYF
TRBV30,.,TRBJ1-5,TRBD1,TGTGCCTGGACGTTTTCGGGACAGGGAATGGATCAGCCCCAGCATTTT,CAWTFSGQGMDQPQHF
TRBV19,.,TRBJ1-1,TRBD1,TGTGCCAGTCGAGGTAGGGACAGGGAGAACACTGAAGCTTTCTTT,CASRGRDRENTEAFF
TRBV15,.,TRBJ1-5,.,TGTGCCATTTCGGACAGTATCAATCAGCCCCAGCATTTT,CAISDSINQPQHF
TRBV10-2,.,TRBJ2-1,.,TGCGCCAGCAGCAACATCGATGCGGGCGATGAGCAGTTCTTC,CASSNIDAGDEQFF
TRBV18,.,TRBJ2-2,.,TGTGCCAGCTCAGAGGCGAACACCGGGGAGCTGTTTTTT,CASSEANTGELFF
TRBV7-9,few,TRBJ1-5,.,TGTGCCAGCAGCTTCGGTAGCAATCAGCCCCAGCATTTT,CASSFGSNQPQHF
TRBV11-2,.,TRBJ2-1,.,TGTGCCAGCAGCTCTCCCGGGGGACATGAGCAGTTCTTC,CASSSPGGHEQFF
TRBV5-1,.,TRBJ2-2,TRBD2,TGCGCCAGCAGCCAACTAGCGGCGAACACCGGGGAGCTGTTTTTT,CASSQLAANTGELFF
TRBV30,.,TRBJ1-6,.,TGTGCCTGGAGTCGACAGGATAATTCACCCCTCCACTTT,CAWSRQDNSPLHF
TRBV2,.,TRBJ1-5,.,TGTGCCAGCAGCGGGGAGGGCAATCAGCCCCAGCATTTT,CASSGEGNQPQHF
TRBV7-2,once,TRBJ2-4,.,TGTGCCAGCAGCTTAGAAGGACGGAGGATTCAGTACTTC,CASSLEGRRIQYF
TRBV10-3,once,TRBJ1-5,.,TGTGCCATCAGTGACGGAGGGGTGAGCAATCAGCCCCAGCATTTT,CAISDGGVSNQPQHF
TRBV19,.,TRBJ1-6,.,TGTGCCAGTAGTGGCCCAGTAGGGGGTTGGAGTTCACCCCTCCACTTT,CASSGPVGGWSSPLHF
TRBV14,.,TRBJ2-7,.,TGTGCCAGCAGCCAAGATCGCGGGGCCCCGCGCTTC,CASSQDRGAPRF
TRBV29-1,.,TRBJ1-1,.,TGCAGCGTTGAGGCTTTGTACACTGAAGCTTTCTTT,CSVEALYTEAFF
TRBV2,.,TRBJ1-2,.,TGTGCCAGCAGTCCCCTGACAGGCTATGGCTACACCTTC,CASSPLTGYGYTF
TRBV3-1/TRBV3-2,.,TRBJ2-1,.,TGTGCCAGCAGCCACGCGGGACCTAGGTCAAATGAGCAGTTCTTC,CASSHAGPRSNEQFF
TRBV7-9,.,TRBJ1-2,.,TGTGCCAGCAGCTTATCGGGGGGGCTAGACTATGGCTACACCTTC,CASSLSGGLDYGYTF
TRBV5-4,.,TRBJ2-7,.,TGTGCCAGCAGCCGTCCCACAGGGACATCCTACGAGCAGTACTTC,CASSRPTGTSYEQYF
TRBV29-1,.,TRBJ1-1,TRBD1,TGCAGCGTTCCCCCACTGACAGGGCCCACTGAAGCTTTCTTT,CSVPPLTGPTEAFF
TRBV28,.,TRBJ2-5,.,TGTGCCTCCAACCTGGGAGGTAGAGAGACCCAGTACTTC,CASNLGGRETQYF
TRBV2,.,TRBJ1-6,.,TGTGCCAGCAGTGAGGCGGGCCTCGATAATTCACCCCTCCACTTT,CASSEAGLDNSPLHF
TRBV4-2,.,TRBJ1-3,.,TGTGCCAGCAGCCTCAGTCGCTCTGGAAACACCATATATTTT,CASSLSRSGNTIYF
TRBV21-1,.,TRBJ1-1,.,TGTGCCAGCAGCAAAGAACTCGGGGTAGATGCGGTCACTGAAGCTTTCTTT,CASSKELGVDAVTEAFF
TRBV7-9,.,TRBJ2-3,.,TGTGCCAGCAGCTTCCAGACTAGGCCCACAGATACGCAGTATTTT,CASSFQTRPTDTQYF
TRBV6-5,.,TRBJ1-2,.,TGTGCCAGCAGTTACGGTTGGGTTTCGGGAGAGGGCTACACCTTC,CASSYGWVSGEGYTF